The rows below give T cell receptor beta chains drawn from one sample of a study of breast tumors, draining lymph nodes, adjacent tissues. TCRdb recomputed calls from the multiplex PCR reads with MiXCR, one row per CDR3 protein. This table has over 100,000 distinct CDR3 sequences, about 20% appearing once. Sample: axillary lymph node tissue. These receptors were obtained from a female donor with breast cancer. Some clones in this sample may be carry-over from other donors' samples. CDR3s include the opening cysteine and the closing phenylalanine or tryptophan. A D gene is named only where the DNA matches it firmly. The listing skips clone size in some rows; elsewhere it reads once, few, many or a size class.

>TRBD1|TRBJ2-3|TRBV10-1|many
CASSDDREGTDTQYF
TGCGCCAGCAGTGATGACAGGGAAGGCACAGATACGCAGTATTTT
>TRBD1|TRBJ2-5|TRBV12-3/TRBV12-4|many
CASSLSTGGLGETQYF
TGTGCCAGCAGTTTAAGTACAGGGGGCTTGGGGGAGACCCAGTACTTC
>-|TRBJ2-3|TRBV7-9|many
CASSTTDTQYF
TGTGCCAGCTCTACCACAGATACGCAGTATTTT
>TRBD1|TRBJ2-1|TRBV12-3/TRBV12-4|many
CASSFGQGYNEQFF
TGTGCCAGCAGTTTTGGACAGGGATACAATGAGCAGTTCTTC
>TRBD1|TRBJ2-7|TRBV5-6|many
CASSADRGDPTYEQYF
TGTGCCAGCAGCGCGGACAGGGGGGACCCTACCTACGAGCAGTACTTC
>-|TRBJ2-1|TRBV5-4|many
CASSLGLRNNEQFF
TGTGCCAGCAGCTTGGGACTTCGCAACAATGAGCAGTTCTTC
>-|TRBJ1-3|TRBV27|-
CASSLKGSGGNTIYF
TGTGCCAGCAGTTTAAAGGGATCAGGTGGAAACACCATATATTTT
>TRBD1|TRBJ2-7|TRBV6-2/TRBV6-3|few
CASTYGRQGYEQYF
TGTGCCAGCACCTATGGTCGACAGGGCTACGAGCAGTACTTC
>-|TRBJ2-1|TRBV19|many
CASSIAGGVRDEQFF
TGTGCCAGTAGTATAGCGGGCGGGGTACGGGATGAGCAGTTCTTC
>-|TRBJ1-4|TRBV7-8|medium-sized
CASSLVGSANEKLFF
TGTGCCAGCAGCTTAGTGGGTTCAGCTAATGAAAAACTGTTTTTT
>-|TRBJ2-3|TRBV7-8|many
CASSLGGMGTDTQYF
TGTGCCAGCAGCTTAGGCGGGATGGGCACAGATACGCAGTATTTT
>-|TRBJ2-1|TRBV5-1|many
CASSSSRSSSYNEQFF
TGCGCCAGCAGCTCAAGTCGGTCGAGCTCCTACAATGAGCAGTTCTTC
>-|TRBJ1-2|TRBV14|few
CASSQDLEGGYTF
TGTGCCAGCAGCCAAGATCTGGAGGGCGGCTACACCTTC
>-|TRBJ2-3|TRBV15|many
CATRDHRSYTDTQYF
TGTGCCACCAGGGATCACAGGTCGTACACAGATACGCAGTATTTT
>TRBD2|TRBJ2-7|TRBV4-2|-
CASSQLAGGAYEQYF
TGTGCCAGCAGCCAACTAGCGGGAGGTGCCTACGAGCAGTACTTC
>TRBD2|TRBJ2-1|TRBV2|many
CASSEARGGRRGNEQFF
TGTGCCAGCAGTGAAGCGCGGGGCGGGAGAAGGGGCAATGAGCAGTTCTTC
>-|TRBJ2-3|TRBV9|many
CASSVYSYGTDTQYF
TGTGCCAGCAGCGTCTACAGTTACGGCACAGATACGCAGTATTTT
>-|TRBJ2-3|TRBV19|many
CASSMRRGRGTDTQYF
TGTGCCAGTAGTATGCGGCGGGGCAGGGGGACAGATACGCAGTATTTT
>-|TRBJ2-1|TRBV5-4|many
CASSLMGPQSGEQFF
TGTGCCAGCAGCTTGATGGGCCCTCAAAGCGGTGAGCAGTTCTTC
>TRBD2|TRBJ2-1|TRBV28|few
CASSSPLAGAFNEQFF
TGTGCCAGCAGTTCCCCCTTAGCGGGGGCCTTCAATGAGCAGTTCTTC
>TRBD1|TRBJ2-7|TRBV6-2/TRBV6-3|many
CASSYPQGVTYEQYF
TGTGCCAGCAGTTACCCCCAGGGGGTTACCTACGAGCAGTACTTC
>TRBD1|TRBJ1-2|TRBV5-1|many
CASSLTGGSGYTF
TGCGCCAGCAGCTTAACAGGGGGCAGTGGCTACACCTTC